These 3 T cell receptor beta chains came from one sample sequenced in a study of a mutant IDH1 vaccine in newly diagnosed glioma. Specified time point: week 5, during vaccination. Doses of 300 ug of mutant IDH1 20-mer peptide were given with topical imiquimod. Antigens of these TCRs are unknown. Sequencing used immunoSEQ multiplex PCR; TCRdb keeps in-frame clones, though not all of them. This table holds some 27,000 clones, 65% to 80% found once. The input for sequencing was PBMCs, taken from a glioma patient whose treatment included an IDH1 peptide vaccine. The receptor set was obtained from a middle-aged man with glioma.

In its sample, this clone is medium-sized. The V gene is TRBV5-1, the J gene TRBJ1-4, with D possibly TRBD1 on 5 matching bases. Germline values: CDR1 SGHRS, CDR2 YFSETQ. The CDR3 contains 17 residues. The V gene lost 0 bases and the J gene lost 5 bases, with 17 bases spanning the gap. The CDR3 DNA sequence: TGCGCCAGCAGCTTGGGGCCGGGACCCTTGTCAAATGAAAAACTGTTTTTT. Its protein product is CASSLGPGPLSNEKLFF.

J is TRBJ1-2 and V is TRBV13; possibly TRBD1 for D (6 bases). Per germline, CDR1 PRHDT and CDR2 FYEKMQ (reference sequence). Trimming removed 1 base at V and 3 bases at J, with 12 bases between. CDR3 length: 15 residues. DNA of the CDR3: TGTGCCAGCAGCTTAGACACAGGGACTTACTATGGCTACACCTTC. Residues: CASSLDTGTYYGYTF.

The chain combines TRBV4-2 with TRBJ2-7; the D is unclear. The germline CDR1 and CDR2 sequences are LGHNA and YNFKEQ. There are 15 residues in the CDR3. The V gene lost 0 bases and the J gene lost 4 bases, with 13 bases spanning the gap. The CDR3 loop is CASSQDNRVIYEQYF. The CDR3 nucleotides are TGTGCCAGCAGCCAAGATAATAGAGTCATATACGAGCAGTACTTC.